These 32 T cell receptor beta chains came from one sample sequenced in a study of Graves' ophthalmopathy and Graves' hyperthyroidism. Scientists amplified the TCR beta CDR3 regions from RNA transcripts. In the first round, RT-PCR was carried out with HTBI primers, and a multiplex PCR formed the second round. Each CDR3 protein is one row after TCRdb ran MiXCR on the multiplex PCR reads. The sample lists fewer than 600,000 distinct CDR3 sequences, over 13% seen once, with 9.8% in the top ten. The sequenced material came from blood. These receptor sequences come from a woman in her twenties or thirties with Graves' ophthalmopathy.

This clonotype was seen at least ten times. The V and J genes are TRBV12-3 or TRBV12-4 and TRBJ2-7, with TRBD2 matching 9 bases. The junction had 10 bases not matched to a gene; V was cut back by 4 bases and J by 6 bases. The length of the CDR3 is 15 residues. CDR3 bases: TGTGCCAGCAGTTCGTTACCGCGGGAGGGCGGCGAGCAGTACTTC. Its translation is CASSSLPREGGEQYF.

This clonotype turned up a few times. The gene calls are TRBV20-1 and TRBJ2-5; possibly TRBD2 for D (6 bases). Germline loops: CDR1 DFQATT, CDR2 SNEGSKA (reference sequence). Trimming stripped 6 bases from V and 2 bases from J, with 19 bases between. The CDR3 covers 15 residues. The CDR3 here is CSALPPASGQETQYF. DNA of the CDR3: TGCAGTGCCCTCCCCCCGGCCAGCGGGCAAGAGACCCAGTACTTC.

In its sample, this clonotype was seen many times. This rearrangement joins TRBV5-1 to TRBJ1-1; D is unresolved. There are 14 residues in the CDR3. Between the trimmed V and J ends, which lost 1 base and 0 bases, there was a span of 7 bases. Germline V gene sequence: CDR1 SGHRS, CDR2 YFSETQ. The CDR3 reads CASSLSGMNTEAFF. CDR3 bases: TGCGCCAGCAGCTTGTCCGGCATGAACACTGAAGCTTTCTTT. Supplemented by reference TRBV5-1 and TRBJ1-1, the full variable domain reads KAGVTQTPRYLIKTRGQQVTLSCSPISGHRSVSWYQQTPGQGLQFLFEYFSETQRNKGNFPGRFSGRQFSNSRSEMNVSTLELGDSALYLCASSLSGMNTEAFFGQGTRLTVV.

In its sample, this clonotype was seen many times. The chain has TRBV11-2 and TRBJ2-7; D unclear. With 0 bases removed from V and 1 base from J, the gap between germline ends came to 7 bases. The CDR3 is 14 residues long. The germline gives CDR1 SGHAT, CDR2 FQNNGV. Here the CDR3 reads CASSLEGPSYEQYF. In DNA, the CDR3 is TGTGCCAGCAGCTTAGAGGGCCCTTCCTACGAGCAGTACTTC.

The chain carries TRBV12-3 or TRBV12-4 and TRBJ1-2; possible D gene TRBD1, 5 bases. This CDR3 region has 12 residues. The V end lost 9 bases, the J end lost 7 bases, and 15 bases lay between the germline ends. The CDR3 is CASTMGGAGYTF. The CDR3 DNA reads as TGTGCCAGTACTATGGGAGGGGCTGGCTACACCTTC.

This clonotype was picked up many times. The chain's CDR3 is CASSYPHIRDLNTEAFF. DNA for the CDR3: TGTGCCAGCAGTTACCCCCATATAAGGGACCTAAACACTGAAGCTTTCTTT. The chain carries TRBV28 and TRBJ1-1; weak D call: TRBD1 (5 bases). This CDR3 region has 17 residues. V dropped 4 bases and J dropped 2 bases, with 20 bases sitting between them. CDR1 MDHEN and CDR2 SYDVKM come from the germline V gene.

This clonotype was found a few times. CDR3 nucleotide sequence: TGTGCCAGTCAAAGGGCCAGTTGGAACACCGGGGAGCTGTTTTTT. It codes for CASQRASWNTGELFF. The chain couples TRBV19 to TRBJ2-2; D is uncertain. The CDR3 is 15 amino acids. Germline V CDR1 and CDR2: LNHDA, SQIVND (reference sequence). Trimming cost V 8 bases and J 1 base, with 14 bases left between them.

This clonotype has a count of ten or more. The J gene is TRBJ1-2, the V gene TRBV5-1; D remains unclear. V dropped 5 bases and J dropped 1 base, with 12 bases sitting between them. There are 14 residues in the CDR3. Germline V CDR1 and CDR2: SGHRS, YFSETQ. CDR3 nucleotides: TGCGCCAGCAGTTCCCCCGACGGTAACTATGGCTACACCTTC. This codes for CASSSPDGNYGYTF.

This clonotype was recorded at least ten times. The chain uses TRBV6-5 and TRBJ1-1, with 10 nucleotides matching TRBD1. Germline V gene sequence: CDR1 MNHEY, CDR2 SVGAGI. V lost 4 bases to trimming and J lost 7 bases; unmatched junction nucleotides: 9. This CDR3 spans 15 amino acids. The CDR3: CASSSPGQGNNEAFF. The CDR3 DNA reads TGTGCCAGCAGTTCTCCGGGACAGGGGAATAATGAAGCTTTCTTT.

This clonotype showed up many times. The chain combines TRBV5-6 with TRBJ2-7; D might be TRBD1 (5 bases). Germline values: CDR1 SGHDT, CDR2 YYEEEE. This CDR3 contains 15 residues. V lost 3 bases to trimming and J lost 0 bases, with 13 bases between them. The CDR3 DNA reads as TGTGCCAGCAGCTCTCGACAGTCTCTCTCCTACGAGCAGTACTTC. Residues: CASSSRQSLSYEQYF.

This clonotype was observed many times. The chain carries TRBV30 and TRBJ1-1, with 11 bases that match TRBD1. Trimming cost V 1 base and J 4 bases; bases outside gene matches: 2. Germline V gene lookup returns CDR1 GTSNPN and CDR2 SVGIG (reference sequence). The CDR3 totals 14 residues. The CDR3 nucleotides read TGTGCCTGGAGTGGTGGGACAGGGGGCACTGAAGCTTTCTTT. It codes for CAWSGGTGGTEAFF.

Many counts were recorded for this clonotype. This chain connects TRBV6-1 to TRBJ2-5, with D possibly called TRBD1 or TRBD2 (5 bases each). This CDR3 is built from 13 residues. Trimming took off 10 bases at V and 2 bases at J, with 14 bases between the two ends. Germline V gives CDR1 MNHNS, CDR2 SASEGT. The CDR3 nucleotides are TGTGCCACTAGTCGGGACGCACAAGAGACCCAGTACTTC. Encoded protein: CATSRDAQETQYF.

This clonotype was detected a few times. The chain carries TRBV30 and TRBJ2-7, with D possibly matching TRBD2 (6 bases). Germline-derived CDR1 and CDR2 are GTSNPN and SVGIG (reference sequence). The CDR3 length is 13 residues. The CDR3 loop is CARGEGRGDEQYF. The DNA of the CDR3 is TGTGCGCGCGGGGAAGGTCGCGGCGACGAGCAGTACTTC.

This clonotype was detected ten times or more. This chain connects TRBV7-9 to TRBJ1-1; D is uncertain. CDR1 and CDR2 from the germline V gene are SEHNR and FQNEAQ (reference sequence). CDR3 length equals 12 residues. Trimming left V 3 bases short and J 14 bases short, with 16 bases between. The CDR3 DNA reads as TGTGCCAGCAGCTTTCCCGCCGGCCCCGGGTTCTTT. It translates to CASSFPAGPGFF.

This clonotype has at least ten counts. The chain has TRBV10-3 and TRBJ2-2; D not resolved. Trimming shortened V by 11 bases and J by 0 bases, and 16 bases separated the two germline ends. The CDR3 covers 15 residues. Per the germline V gene, CDR1 is ENHRY and CDR2 is SYGVKD. The CDR3 is CASNRVTANTGELFF. The CDR3 DNA reads as TGTGCCTCAAACCGGGTCACCGCGAACACCGGGGAGCTGTTTTTT.

This clonotype was counted ten times or more. The chain uses TRBV11-2 and TRBJ2-7; 10 positions agree with TRBD1. Germline CDR1 SGHAT, CDR2 FQNNGV. The junction had 5 bases not matched to a gene; V was cut back by 6 bases and J by 3 bases. The CDR3 loop spans 14 amino acids. CDR3 coding DNA: TGTGCCAGCAGTTCCGGGACAGGGGACTACGAGCAGTACTTC. It specifies CASSSGTGDYEQYF. The variable domain in full, with the rest retrieved from reference TRBV11-2 and TRBJ2-7, is EAGVAQSPRYKIIEKRQSVAFWCNPISGHATLYWYQQILGQGPKLLIQFQNNGVVDDSQLPKDRFSAERLKGVDSTLKIQPAKLEDSAVYLCASSSGTGDYEQYFGPGTRLTVT.

This clonotype occurred a few times. This chain links TRBV12-3 or TRBV12-4 with TRBJ2-5; 13 bases line up with TRBD2. The V gene end was trimmed by 6 bases and the J gene end by 4 bases; junction bases not matched to a gene: 2. This CDR3 is 14 amino acids long. The CDR3 is CASRGTSGIETQYF. In DNA, the CDR3 is TGTGCCAGCAGGGGGACTAGCGGGATAGAGACCCAGTACTTC.

This clonotype was detected many times. The rearrangement links TRBV24-1 to TRBJ2-5, with 7 bases matching TRBD2. Germline-derived CDR1 and CDR2 are KGHDR and SFDVKD. The trim removed 0 bases at V and 3 bases at J, leaving 3 bases unmatched. The CDR3 runs to 15 residues. The CDR3 here is CATSDLQRGEETQYF. The CDR3 DNA sequence: TGTGCCACCAGTGATTTGCAGCGGGGAGAAGAGACCCAGTACTTC.

The sample holds many counts of this clonotype. The J gene is TRBJ2-2, the V gene TRBV4-2; D tentatively fits TRBD1 or TRBD2 (5 bases each). CDR1 is LGHNA and CDR2 is YNFKEQ in the germline V gene. The germline V and J ends were trimmed by 1 base and 7 bases, with 16 bases remaining between them. This CDR3 has 16 residues. CDR3 coding DNA: TGTGCCAGCAGCCAAGGAGGGACCCAAGGGGTCGGGGAGCTGTTTTTT. It translates to CASSQGGTQGVGELFF.

This clonotype was recorded at least ten times. The V call is TRBV6-1, the J call TRBJ1-1; no firm D call. CDR3 length equals 13 residues. The germline gives CDR1 MNHNS, CDR2 SASEGT. Deletions cut 8 bases from V and 4 bases from J, with 14 bases between. The CDR3 is CASEPGVRTEAFF. CDR3 bases: TGTGCCAGCGAGCCCGGGGTTCGCACTGAAGCTTTCTTT.

This clonotype turned up a few times. CDR3 sequence reads: CASSLVWQGDTEAFF. The CDR3 DNA reads as TGTGCCAGCAGTTTAGTATGGCAGGGAGACACTGAAGCTTTCTTT. This chain uses TRBV12-3 or TRBV12-4 with TRBJ1-1; possible D gene TRBD1, 5 bases. Trimming took 1 base from V and 3 from J, leaving 12 bases between them. The CDR3 spans 15 residues.

The chain links TRBV12-3 or TRBV12-4 to TRBJ1-2, with 8 bases lining up with TRBD1. This CDR3 has 15 residues. V trimming: 2 bases; J trimming: 7 bases; junction bases outside the gene matches: 9. As DNA, the CDR3 is TGTGCCAGCAGTTTAAGGGGCGGACAGGGCGGTGGCTACACCTTC. The encoded protein is CASSLRGGQGGGYTF.

This clonotype has a handful of counts. The chain is built from TRBV25-1 and TRBJ2-5; no clear D. The length of the CDR3 is 14 residues. The germline V gene encodes CDR1 MGHDK and CDR2 SYGVNS. V was shortened by 1 base and J by 5 bases, with 11 bases between the two germline ends. The CDR3 region is CASSEFYNGETQYF. DNA for the CDR3: TGTGCCAGCAGTGAATTCTACAACGGGGAGACCCAGTACTTC.

This clonotype was picked up many times. The rearrangement links TRBV19 to TRBJ1-2; D is uncertain. Germline-derived CDR1 and CDR2 are LNHDA and SQIVND (reference sequence). The CDR3 spans 14 residues. V was pared by 3 bases and J by 0 bases, with 8 bases between. DNA of the CDR3: TGTGCCAGTAGTATTGCGGCGACTAACTATGGCTACACCTTC. Translation gives CASSIAATNYGYTF.

This clonotype was detected ten times or more. The chain recombines TRBV12-3 or TRBV12-4 with TRBJ1-6; possibly TRBD1 for D (5 bases). The CDR3 spans 12 residues. V was pared by 5 bases and J by 10 bases, with 9 bases between. In nucleotides, the CDR3 is TGTGCCAGCAGTACCAGGGTCTCACCCCTCCACTTT. Protein product: CASSTRVSPLHF.

This clonotype has at least ten counts. The rearrangement uses TRBV11-2 and TRBJ2-7; D is perhaps TRBD2 (6 bases). Germline CDR1 is SGHAT and CDR2 is FQNNGV. Trimming took 3 bases from V and 3 from J, leaving 21 bases between them. The CDR3 covers 17 residues. The CDR3, as DNA: TGTGCCAGCAGCTTTAGACCCGACGGCCCCGGGAGCTACGAGCAGTACTTC. This codes for CASSFRPDGPGSYEQYF.

This clonotype has ten or more counts. A single base is all that separates this from a far larger clone, so a read error is likely. The genes are TRBV6-2 or TRBV6-3 and TRBJ1-1; D not certain. Germline V lookup: CDR1 MNHEY, CDR2 SVGEGT. Trimming left V 0 bases short and J 5 bases short, with 7 bases between. The CDR3 is made up of 13 amino acids. The CDR3 DNA sequence: TGTGCCAGCAGTTACTCAGGGAAGACTGAAGCTTTCTTT. Translated: CASSYSGKTEAFF.

The chain uses TRBV20-1 and TRBJ2-2; a weak D match, TRBD1 (6 bases). This CDR3 is 14 amino acids long. Trimming stripped 3 bases from V and 4 bases from J, with 12 bases between. Germline V CDR1 and CDR2: DFQATT, SNEGSKA (reference sequence). CDR3 sequence reads: CSARQGSSTGELFF. The CDR3 bases are TGCAGTGCTAGGCAGGGGTCGTCCACCGGGGAGCTGTTTTTT.

This clonotype was seen ten or more times. The chain uses TRBV28 and TRBJ2-7, with no clear D. The CDR3 spans 12 residues. Germline-derived CDR1 and CDR2 are MDHEN and SYDVKM. V gave up 3 bases and J gave up 3 bases, with 6 bases separating them. The CDR3 DNA follows: TGTGCCAGCAGTTTGAGGCGCTACGAGCAGTACTTC. This gives the protein CASSLRRYEQYF.

This clonotype was recorded many times. The chain links TRBV5-5 to TRBJ2-2, with no clear D. Germline CDR1 SGHKS, CDR2 YYEKEE (reference sequence). The CDR3 loop spans 14 amino acids. Trimming took 0 bases from V and 6 from J, leaving 9 bases between them. This CDR3 is CASSLEPGAGELFF. As DNA, the CDR3 is TGTGCCAGCAGCTTGGAACCGGGCGCCGGGGAGCTGTTTTTT.

The chain is built from TRBV6-1 and TRBJ1-5; 7 bases fit TRBD1. J gave up 6 bases and V 5 bases, and 16 bases lay outside the gene matches. Germline V gene lookup returns CDR1 MNHNS and CDR2 SASEGT. This CDR3 has 17 residues. CDR3 residues: CASSILFGGGIGQPQHF. CDR3 sequence (DNA): TGTGCCAGCAGTATTTTGTTCGGAGGGGGCATCGGTCAGCCCCAGCATTTT.

This clonotype was found many times. The V and J genes are TRBV2 and TRBJ1-1; TRBD1 matches at 7 bases. Germline CDR1 SNHLY, CDR2 FYNNEI. Unmatched junction bases numbered 11, after V lost 5 bases and J lost 5 bases. CDR3 length: 15 residues. The CDR3 nucleotides read TGTGCCAGCAGTCCTAAGGGGACAGCGGAGACTGAAGCTTTCTTT. Residues: CASSPKGTAETEAFF.